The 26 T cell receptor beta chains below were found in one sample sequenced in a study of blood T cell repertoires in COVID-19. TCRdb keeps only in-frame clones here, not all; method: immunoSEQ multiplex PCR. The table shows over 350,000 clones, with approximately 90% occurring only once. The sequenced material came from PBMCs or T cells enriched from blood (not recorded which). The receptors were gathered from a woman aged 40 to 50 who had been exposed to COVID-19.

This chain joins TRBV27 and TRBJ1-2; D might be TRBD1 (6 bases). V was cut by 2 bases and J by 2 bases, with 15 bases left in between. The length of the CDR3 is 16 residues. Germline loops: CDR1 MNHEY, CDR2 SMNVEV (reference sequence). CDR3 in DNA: TGTGCCAGCAGTTTACGGAGACAGGCCGTGAACTATGGCTACACCTTC. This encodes CASSLRRQAVNYGYTF.

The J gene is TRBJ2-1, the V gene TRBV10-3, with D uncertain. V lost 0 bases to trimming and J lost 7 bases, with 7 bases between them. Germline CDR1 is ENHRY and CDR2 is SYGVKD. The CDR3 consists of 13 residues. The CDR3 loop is CAISESLANEQFF. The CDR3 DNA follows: TGTGCCATCAGTGAGTCGCTGGCAAATGAGCAGTTCTTC.

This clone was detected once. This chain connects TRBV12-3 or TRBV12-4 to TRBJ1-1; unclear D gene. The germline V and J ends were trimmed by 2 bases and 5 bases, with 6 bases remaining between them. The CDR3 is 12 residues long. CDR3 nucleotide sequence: TGTGCCAGCAGTTTACGGGATACTGAAGCTTTCTTT. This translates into CASSLRDTEAFF.

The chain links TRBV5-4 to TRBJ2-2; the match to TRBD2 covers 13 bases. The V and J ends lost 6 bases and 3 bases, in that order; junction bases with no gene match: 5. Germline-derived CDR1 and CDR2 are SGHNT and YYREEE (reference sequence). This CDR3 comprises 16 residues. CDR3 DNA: TGTGCCAGCACCCCTGGACTAGCGGGGGACACCGGGGAGCTGTTTTTT. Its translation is CASTPGLAGDTGELFF.

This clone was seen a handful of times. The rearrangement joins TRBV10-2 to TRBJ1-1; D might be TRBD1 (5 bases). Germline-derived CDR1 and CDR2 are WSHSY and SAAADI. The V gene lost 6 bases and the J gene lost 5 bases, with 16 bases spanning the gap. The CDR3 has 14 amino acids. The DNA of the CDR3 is TGCGCCAGCAGAGACGGGGGGGGAAGGACTGAAGCTTTCTTT. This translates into CASRDGGGRTEAFF.

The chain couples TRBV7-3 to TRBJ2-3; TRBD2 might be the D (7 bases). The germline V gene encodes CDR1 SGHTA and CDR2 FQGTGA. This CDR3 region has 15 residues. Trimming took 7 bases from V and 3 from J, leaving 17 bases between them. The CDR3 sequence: CASNFGGAETDTQYF. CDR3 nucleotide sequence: TGTGCCAGCAACTTTGGGGGGGCCGAGACAGATACGCAGTATTTT.

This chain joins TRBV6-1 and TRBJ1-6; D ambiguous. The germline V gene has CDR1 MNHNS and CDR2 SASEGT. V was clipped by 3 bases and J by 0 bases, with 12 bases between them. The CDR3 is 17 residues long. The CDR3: CASSDGRWSSYNSPLHF. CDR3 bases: TGTGCCAGCAGTGACGGGAGATGGAGCTCCTATAATTCACCCCTCCACTTT.

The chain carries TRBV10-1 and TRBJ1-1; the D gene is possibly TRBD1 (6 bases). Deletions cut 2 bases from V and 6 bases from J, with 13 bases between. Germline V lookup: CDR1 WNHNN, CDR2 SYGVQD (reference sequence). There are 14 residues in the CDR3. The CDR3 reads CASSEHSGGSEAFF. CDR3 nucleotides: TGCGCCAGCAGTGAGCATTCGGGGGGCTCTGAAGCTTTCTTT.

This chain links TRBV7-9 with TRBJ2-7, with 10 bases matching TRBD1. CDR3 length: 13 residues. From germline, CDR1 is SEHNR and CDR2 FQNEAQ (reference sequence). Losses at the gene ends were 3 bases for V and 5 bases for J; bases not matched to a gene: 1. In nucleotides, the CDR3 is TGTGCCAGCAGCTTGACAGGGGGCAACGAGCAGTACTTC. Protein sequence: CASSLTGGNEQYF.

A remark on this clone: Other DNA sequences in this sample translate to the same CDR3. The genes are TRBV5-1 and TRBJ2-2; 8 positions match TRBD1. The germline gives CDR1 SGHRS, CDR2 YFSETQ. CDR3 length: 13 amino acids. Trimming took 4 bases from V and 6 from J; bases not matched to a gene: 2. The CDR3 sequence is CASSLTGAGELFF. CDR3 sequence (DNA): TGCGCCAGCAGCCTGACAGGGGCCGGGGAGCTGTTTTTT.

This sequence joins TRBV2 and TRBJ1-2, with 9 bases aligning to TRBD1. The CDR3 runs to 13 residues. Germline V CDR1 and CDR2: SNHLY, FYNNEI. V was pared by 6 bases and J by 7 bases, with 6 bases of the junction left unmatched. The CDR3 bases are TGTGCCAGCAGGGGGGACAGGGTAACTGGCTACACCTTC. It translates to CASRGDRVTGYTF.

The CDR3 bases are TGTGCCAGCAGCAAATTCAGACAGGGGAACACTGAAGCTTTCTTT. Translated, it gives CASSKFRQGNTEAFF. The V call is TRBV21-1, the J call TRBJ1-1; the D call of TRBD1 is as the table states it, not checked on the DNA. TRBV21-1 has pseudogene status. The CDR3 runs 15 residues.

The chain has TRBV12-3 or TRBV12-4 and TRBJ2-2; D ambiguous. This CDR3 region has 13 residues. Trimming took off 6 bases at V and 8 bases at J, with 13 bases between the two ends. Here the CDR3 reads CASSPRRSGELFF. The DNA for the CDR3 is TGTGCCAGCAGCCCCCGTCGGAGTGGGGAGCTGTTTTTT.

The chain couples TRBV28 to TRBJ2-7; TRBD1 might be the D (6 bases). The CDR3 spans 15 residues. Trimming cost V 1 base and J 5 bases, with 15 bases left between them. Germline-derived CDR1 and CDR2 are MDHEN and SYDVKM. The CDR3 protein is CASSLLRGNRDEQYF. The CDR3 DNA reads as TGTGCCAGCAGTTTATTAAGGGGGAACAGGGACGAGCAGTACTTC.

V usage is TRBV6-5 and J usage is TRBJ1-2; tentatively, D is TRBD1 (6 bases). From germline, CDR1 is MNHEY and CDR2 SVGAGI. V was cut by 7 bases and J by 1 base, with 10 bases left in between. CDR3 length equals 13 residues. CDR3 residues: CASTMDSNYGYTF. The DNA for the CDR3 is TGTGCCAGCACCATGGACAGTAACTATGGCTACACCTTC.

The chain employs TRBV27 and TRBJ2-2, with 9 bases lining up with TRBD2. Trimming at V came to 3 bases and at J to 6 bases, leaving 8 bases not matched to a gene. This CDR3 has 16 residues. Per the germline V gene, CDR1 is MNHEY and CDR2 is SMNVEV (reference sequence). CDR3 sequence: CASSFRSGSFSGELFF. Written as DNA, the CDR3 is TGTGCCAGCAGTTTTCGTAGCGGGAGTTTTTCCGGGGAGCTGTTTTTT.

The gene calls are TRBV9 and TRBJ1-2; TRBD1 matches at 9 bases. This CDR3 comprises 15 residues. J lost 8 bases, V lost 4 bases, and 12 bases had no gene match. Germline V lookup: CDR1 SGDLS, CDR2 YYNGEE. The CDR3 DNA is TGTGCCAGCAGCAGAGGGGACAGGGAAAAAAGAGGCTACACCTTC. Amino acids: CASSRGDREKRGYTF.

CDR3 residues: CSVEEARGGADDIQYF. In nucleotides, the CDR3 is TGCAGCGTTGAAGAGGCGAGAGGGGGCGCGGATGACATTCAGTACTTC. V usage is TRBV29-1 and J usage is TRBJ2-4, with 7 bases fitting TRBD1. CDR1 is SQVTM and CDR2 is ANQGSEA in the germline V gene. Trimming took 0 bases from V and 8 from J; bases not matched to a gene: 13. The CDR3 consists of 16 residues.

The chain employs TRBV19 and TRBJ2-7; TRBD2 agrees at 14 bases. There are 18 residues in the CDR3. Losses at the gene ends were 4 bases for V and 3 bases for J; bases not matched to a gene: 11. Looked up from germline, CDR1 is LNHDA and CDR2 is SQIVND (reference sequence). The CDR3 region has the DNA TGTGCCAGTAGTACCCATGCAAGGGGGACTAGCGGGAGCTACGAGCAGTACTTC. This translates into CASSTHARGTSGSYEQYF.

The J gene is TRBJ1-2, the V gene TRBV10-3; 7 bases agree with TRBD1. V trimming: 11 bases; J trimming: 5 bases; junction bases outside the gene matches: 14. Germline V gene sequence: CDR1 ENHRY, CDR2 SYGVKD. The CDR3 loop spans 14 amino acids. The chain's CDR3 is CAASRDSSIYGYTF. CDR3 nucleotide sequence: TGTGCCGCCTCCCGGGACAGCAGCATATATGGCTACACCTTC.

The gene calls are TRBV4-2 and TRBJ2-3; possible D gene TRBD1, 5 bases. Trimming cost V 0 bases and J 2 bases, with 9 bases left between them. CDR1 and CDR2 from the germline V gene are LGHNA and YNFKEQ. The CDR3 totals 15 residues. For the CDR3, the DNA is TGTGCCAGCAGCCAAGAGCAGGGATTCACAGATACGCAGTATTTT. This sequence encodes CASSQEQGFTDTQYF.

The CDR3 reads CASSLERGRNNEQFF. CDR3 sequence (DNA): TGTGCCAGCAGCTTGGAAAGGGGCCGGAACAATGAGCAGTTCTTC. The chain combines TRBV5-4 with TRBJ2-1, with D possibly matching TRBD1 (5 bases). The CDR3 consists of 15 residues. Per germline, CDR1 SGHNT and CDR2 YYREEE (reference sequence). Trimming cost V 0 bases and J 5 bases, with 12 bases left between them.

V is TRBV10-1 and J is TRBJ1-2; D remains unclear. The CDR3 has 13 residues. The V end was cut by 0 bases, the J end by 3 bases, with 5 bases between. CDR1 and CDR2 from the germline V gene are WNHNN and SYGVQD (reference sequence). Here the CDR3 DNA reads TGCGCCAGCAGTGAGTCACCAGACTATGGCTACACCTTC. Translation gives CASSESPDYGYTF.

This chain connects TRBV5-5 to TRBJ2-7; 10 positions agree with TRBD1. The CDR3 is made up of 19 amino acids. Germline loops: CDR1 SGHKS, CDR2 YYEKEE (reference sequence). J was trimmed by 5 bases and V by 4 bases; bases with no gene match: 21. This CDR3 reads CASSPNIPGQGSLTDEQYF. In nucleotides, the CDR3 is TGTGCCAGCAGCCCTAATATTCCGGGACAGGGGTCTCTTACGGACGAGCAGTACTTC.

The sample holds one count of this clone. The CDR3 coding sequence is TGTGCCAGCAGCGCACAGGGGGCCCTAAATTCACCCCTCCACTTT. Its translation: CASSAQGALNSPLHF. V gene TRBV2 combines with J gene TRBJ1-6, with 9 bases fitting TRBD1. Germline lookup yields CDR1 SNHLY and CDR2 FYNNEI. The V segment lost 6 bases and the J segment 7 bases; nucleotides outside the gene matches: 7. This CDR3 region has 15 residues.

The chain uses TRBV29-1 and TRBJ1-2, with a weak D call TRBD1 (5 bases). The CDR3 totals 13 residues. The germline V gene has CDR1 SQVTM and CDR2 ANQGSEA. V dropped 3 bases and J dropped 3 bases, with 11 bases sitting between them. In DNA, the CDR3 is TGCAGCGTTGATGTCGGGACTTACTATGGCTACACCTTC. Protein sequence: CSVDVGTYYGYTF.